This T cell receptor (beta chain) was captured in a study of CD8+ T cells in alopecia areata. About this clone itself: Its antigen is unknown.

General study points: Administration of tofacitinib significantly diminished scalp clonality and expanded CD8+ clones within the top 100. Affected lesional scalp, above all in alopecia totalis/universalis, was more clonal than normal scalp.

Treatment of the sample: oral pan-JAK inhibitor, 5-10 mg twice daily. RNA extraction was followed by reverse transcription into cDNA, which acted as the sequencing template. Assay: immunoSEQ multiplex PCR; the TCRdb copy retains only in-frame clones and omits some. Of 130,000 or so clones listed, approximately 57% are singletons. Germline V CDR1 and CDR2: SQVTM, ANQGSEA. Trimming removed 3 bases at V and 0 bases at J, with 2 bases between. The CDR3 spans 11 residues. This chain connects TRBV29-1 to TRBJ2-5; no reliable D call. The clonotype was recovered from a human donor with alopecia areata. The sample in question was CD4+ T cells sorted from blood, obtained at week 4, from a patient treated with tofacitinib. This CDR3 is CSVDNQETQYF. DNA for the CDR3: TGCAGCGTTGACAACCAAGAGACCCAGTACTTC.